These 9 T cell receptor beta chains originate from one sample sequenced in a study of early T cells in non-severe SARS-CoV-2 infection (dated by TCRdb to the early 2020s). The method behind the library was 5' RACE. For sequencing, a NextSeq 500 was employed. Using fastp at Q25 and MiXCR, TCRdb reprocessed the public reads and kept productive beta chains. Rows matching on CDR3 protein sequence are summarized as one entry with the most common DNA and genes. Recorded for this sample are approximately 77,000 distinct CDR3 sequences; roughly 15% of them occurred a single time. The top ten clones comprise approximately 12% of the sample. Sequenced material: whole blood. These receptors came from an adult who was a healthcare worker with PCR-confirmed SARS-CoV-2 infection or an uninfected control (not recorded which).

This clonotype was picked up many times. Mismatch with germline at one junction end may stem from a read error. The chain employs TRBV7-7 and TRBJ2-1; no clear D gene. The CDR3 is made up of 13 amino acids. Germline V gene lookup returns CDR1 SSHAT and CDR2 FNYEAQ (reference sequence). The CDR3 region is CASSYDDDNEQFF. As DNA, the CDR3 is TGTGCTAGCAGCTATGACGACGACAATGAGCAGTTCTTC.

This clonotype was seen repeatedly, ten times or more. V gene TRBV7-9 combines with J gene TRBJ1-1; possibly TRBD1 for D (6 bases). The CDR3 runs 13 residues. V gave up 3 bases and J gave up 11 bases, with 16 bases separating them. Germline loops: CDR1 SEHNR, CDR2 FQNEAQ (reference sequence). CDR3 nucleotide sequence: TGTGCCAGCAGCTTGGGGGGCCAACTCTACGCTTTCTTT. Residues: CASSLGGQLYAFF.

The chain uses TRBV9 and TRBJ2-1; 7 nucleotides match TRBD2. The CDR3 is made up of 16 amino acids. The V gene end was trimmed by 4 bases and the J gene end by 8 bases; junction bases not matched to a gene: 15. Germline CDR1 is SGDLS and CDR2 is YYNGEE. The CDR3 DNA reads TGTGCCAGCAGCATTCGACTAGCAGGTCAGCAGGATGAGCAGTTCTTC. It translates to CASSIRLAGQQDEQFF.

This clonotype was seen ten or more times. V is TRBV7-2 and J is TRBJ2-7; no reliable D call. Trimming shortened V by 4 bases and J by 7 bases, and 11 bases separated the two germline ends. The CDR3 runs 12 residues. Germline lookup yields CDR1 SGHTA and CDR2 FQGNSA. CDR3 sequence: CASSYALREQYF. The CDR3 nucleotides are TGTGCCAGCAGCTACGCCCTACGAGAGCAGTACTTC.

This clonotype was counted only a few times. The rearrangement links TRBV10-3 to TRBJ2-3; D remains unclear. V was clipped by 2 bases and J by 0 bases, with 3 bases between them. Germline CDR1 is ENHRY and CDR2 is SYGVKD. The CDR3 is 13 residues long. The CDR3 sequence is CAISETSTDTQYF. Written as DNA, the CDR3 is TGTGCCATCAGTGAGACAAGCACAGATACGCAGTATTTT.

This chain uses TRBV2 with TRBJ1-5; D not resolved. The V end was cut by 8 bases, the J end by 6 bases, with 17 bases between. The CDR3 loop spans 14 amino acids. CDR1 and CDR2 (germline): SNHLY, FYNNEI. For the CDR3, the DNA is TGTGCCAGCTCATCCCTGGGGTGGGGTCAGCCCCAGCATTTT. This sequence encodes CASSSLGWGQPQHF. The whole variable domain, remainder taken from reference TRBV2 and TRBJ1-5, is EPEVTQTPSHQVTQMGQEVILRCVPISNHLYFYWYRQILGQKVEFLVSFYNNEISEKSEIFDDQFSVERPDGSNFTLKIRSTKLEDSAMYFCASSSLGWGQPQHFGDGTRLSIL.

With regard to this clonotype: Relative to the germline gene, one junction end is altered; a read error may explain this. The genes are TRBV20-1 and TRBJ2-7; TRBD1 or TRBD2 may be the D gene (5 bases each). The germline V gene has CDR1 DFQATT and CDR2 SNEGSKA (reference sequence). The CDR3 extends over 13 amino acids. This CDR3 reads CSATRGSSNEQYF. In DNA, the CDR3 is TGCAGTGCGACGAGGGGATCCTCCAACGAGCAGTACTTC.

This clonotype was counted a few times. The chain links TRBV6-6 to TRBJ2-1, with 8 bases fitting TRBD2. Germline V gives CDR1 MNHNY, CDR2 SVGAGI (reference sequence). V shed 6 bases and J 0 bases; nucleotides not matched to a gene: 13. This CDR3 contains 18 residues. CDR3 DNA sequence: TGTGCCAGCAGCCATCCCCAATCAGCGGGGGCCTCCTACAATGAGCAGTTCTTC. It specifies CASSHPQSAGASYNEQFF.

This clonotype has a count of ten or more. This chain joins TRBV7-9 and TRBJ2-5, with D maybe TRBD1 (8 bases). CDR3 length equals 14 residues. The V end was cut by 6 bases, the J end by 3 bases, with 14 bases between. CDR1 SEHNR and CDR2 FQNEAQ come from the germline V gene (reference sequence). CDR3 bases: TGTGCCAGCAGAAGGACAGGGAGGGAAGAGACCCAGTACTTC. It translates to CASRRTGREETQYF. The variable domain in full, completed from reference TRBV7-9 and TRBJ2-5, reads DTGVSQNPRHKITKRGQNVTFRCDPISEHNRLYWYRQTLGQGPEFLTYFQNEAQLEKSRLLSDRFSAERPKGSFSTLEIQRTEQGDSAMYLCASRRTGREETQYFGPGTRLLVL.